This T cell receptor (beta chain) was recovered during a study of T cell responses to AZD1222 COVID-19 vaccine. General study results and limits: Within unmutated variant regions lay the reported targets of nearly half of spike-specific TCRs. Spike regions recognized by vaccine-associated CD4 TCRs spanned the protein, led by 160-218 and 743-854.

As regards this clone: Its antigen is currently unknown.

Measured with immunoSEQ multiplex PCR; TCRdb has only the in-frame clones, and not every one. The table has 100,000 to 150,000 clones, 80% to 90% seen once. The CDR3 covers 12 residues. Germline V CDR1 and CDR2: SEHNR, FQNEAQ (reference sequence). Trimming cost V 2 bases and J 3 bases, with 5 bases left between them. The material sequenced was peripheral blood, taken on day 0 of AZD1222 vaccination. This TCR was sampled from an adult in good health. The V and J genes are TRBV7-9 and TRBJ2-7; no firm D call. As DNA, the CDR3 is TGTGCCAGCAGCTTACTCCGCTACGAGCAGTACTTC. Translated: CASSLLRYEQYF.